The 9 T cell receptor beta chains reported below all come from one sample, sequenced in a study of T cell responses to AZD1222 COVID-19 vaccine. Data came from immunoSEQ multiplex PCR; TCRdb stores just in-frame clones and leaves some out. The profile covers about 120,000 clones, with roughly 90% appearing a single time and roughly 14% taken by the ten largest. This material consisted of peripheral blood, taken 28 days after the second AZD1222 dose. These receptors were collected from an adult who received the AZD1222 COVID-19 vaccine.

Only one count was recorded for this clone. The chain combines TRBV19 with TRBJ1-5, with no clear D. Germline CDR1 LNHDA, CDR2 SQIVND (reference sequence). CDR3 length: 14 residues. The V end was cut by 6 bases, the J end by 0 bases, with 9 bases between. The CDR3 sequence is CASRRTYSNQPQHF. The CDR3 DNA sequence: TGTGCCAGTAGGAGGACCTATAGCAATCAGCCCCAGCATTTT. Using reference TRBV19 and TRBJ1-5 for the parts outside the CDR3, the full variable domain is DGGITQSPKYLFRKEGQNVTLSCEQNLNHDAMYWYRQDPGQGLRLIYYSQIVNDFQKGDIAEGYSVSREKKESFPLTVTSAQKNPTAFYLCASRRTYSNQPQHFGDGTRLSIL.

The chain couples TRBV19 to TRBJ1-6; D remains ambiguous. Trimming stripped 0 bases from V and 7 bases from J, with 7 bases between. This CDR3 comprises 14 residues. Germline lookup yields CDR1 LNHDA and CDR2 SQIVND (reference sequence). CDR3 loop: CASSIDPWNSPLHF. The CDR3 bases are TGTGCCAGTAGTATAGATCCATGGAATTCACCCCTCCACTTT.

The V call is TRBV7-2, the J call TRBJ1-4; D is uncertain. V was trimmed by 0 bases and J by 4 bases, leaving 12 bases between them. The CDR3 totals 16 residues. From germline, CDR1 is SGHTA and CDR2 FQGNSA. This chain's CDR3 is CASSLAPPGGNEKLFF. CDR3 DNA sequence: TGTGCCAGCAGCTTAGCGCCACCGGGTGGTAATGAAAAACTGTTTTTT.

The gene calls are TRBV18 and TRBJ2-1; 7 bases line up with TRBD2. This CDR3 contains 12 residues. Germline CDR1 is KGHSH and CDR2 is LQKENI. The V and J ends lost 2 bases and 12 bases, in that order; junction bases with no gene match: 4. The CDR3 region is CASSPGGVWQFF. CDR3 DNA sequence: TGTGCCAGCTCACCAGGGGGGGTATGGCAGTTCTTC.

CDR3 loop: CASSSGPESYEQYF. DNA of the CDR3: TGTGCCAGCAGCTCGGGCCCTGAATCCTACGAGCAGTACTTC. This chain uses TRBV7-9 with TRBJ2-7; no clear D gene. This CDR3 region has 14 residues. Trimming pared 4 bases from V and 1 base from J, leaving 11 bases between. Germline CDR1 reads SEHNR; CDR2 reads FQNEAQ (reference sequence).

This chain uses TRBV18 with TRBJ1-1, with D tentatively TRBD1 (5 bases). CDR1 and CDR2 from the germline V gene are KGHSH and LQKENI. The CDR3 spans 16 residues. Trimming took off 2 bases at V and 0 bases at J, with 13 bases between the two ends. The CDR3 DNA reads as TGTGCCAGCTCACCAACGAGGGACCCCATGAACACTGAAGCTTTCTTT. Its protein is CASSPTRDPMNTEAFF.

This chain links TRBV5-1 with TRBJ2-7; D is possibly TRBD1 or TRBD2 (6 bases each). Trimming removed 1 base at V and 7 bases at J, with 12 bases between. Germline lookup yields CDR1 SGHRS and CDR2 YFSETQ. The CDR3 is 13 amino acids. The CDR3 region has the DNA TGCGCCAGCAGCTTGCAGGGGACTGGAGAGCAGTACTTC. Amino acid sequence: CASSLQGTGEQYF.

The chain recombines TRBV2 with TRBJ1-5; 7 bases match TRBD1. This CDR3 comprises 14 residues. Germline V gene lookup returns CDR1 SNHLY and CDR2 FYNNEI. Germline trimming cut 5 bases from V and 7 bases from J; bases unmatched to any gene: 8. The CDR3 coding sequence is TGTGCCAGCAGTTCCCACAGGGGCGGGCAGCCCCAGCATTTT. Translated, it gives CASSSHRGGQPQHF.

The V call is TRBV18, the J call TRBJ2-3; 11 bases are shared with TRBD1. Looked up from germline, CDR1 is KGHSH and CDR2 is LQKENI. J was trimmed by 5 bases and V by 0 bases; bases with no gene match: 1. The CDR3 is 15 residues long. The CDR3 loop is CASSPPGTGGDTQYF. CDR3 DNA sequence: TGTGCCAGCTCACCACCGGGGACAGGGGGAGATACGCAGTATTTT. Full variable domain (outside the CDR3, taken from reference TRBV18 and TRBJ2-3): NAGVMQNPRHLVRRRGQEARLRCSPMKGHSHVYWYRQLPEEGLKFMVYLQKENIIDESGMPKERFSAEFPKEGPSILRIQQVVRGDSAAYFCASSPPGTGGDTQYFGPGTRLTVL.